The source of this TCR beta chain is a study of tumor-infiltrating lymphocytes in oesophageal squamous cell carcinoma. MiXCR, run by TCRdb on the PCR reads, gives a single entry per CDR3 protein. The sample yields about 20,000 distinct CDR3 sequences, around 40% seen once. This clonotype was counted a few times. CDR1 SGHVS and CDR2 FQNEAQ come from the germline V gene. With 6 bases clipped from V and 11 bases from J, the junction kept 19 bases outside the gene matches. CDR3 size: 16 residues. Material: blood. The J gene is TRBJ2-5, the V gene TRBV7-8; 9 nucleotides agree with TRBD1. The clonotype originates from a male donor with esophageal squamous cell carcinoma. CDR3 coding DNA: TGTGCCAGCAGACCCCGAACAGGGGGCTCCTACAATGAGCAGTACTTC. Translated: CASRPRTGGSYNEQYF. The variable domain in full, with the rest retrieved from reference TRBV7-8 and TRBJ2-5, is GAGVSQSPRYKVAKRGQDVALRCDPISGHVSLFWYQQALGQGPEFLTYFQNEAQLDKSGLPSDRFFAERPEGSVSTLKIQRTQQEDSAVYLCASRPRTGGSYNEQYFGPGTRLLVL.